This TCR beta chain stems from a study of T cells in Graves' hyperthyroidism and ophthalmopathy. This clonotype was found many times. The germline V gene has CDR1 SEHNR and CDR2 FQNEAQ (reference sequence). J was trimmed by 1 base and V by 3 bases; bases with no gene match: 5. This CDR3 has 15 amino acids. TCR beta CDR3 sequences were amplified from RNA transcripts. The HTBI primer set drove a first-round RT-PCR of the TCR CDR3. TCRdb re-called the multiplex PCR reads with MiXCR, one entry per CDR3 protein. The sample lists 500,000 to 600,000 distinct CDR3 sequences, approximately 15% occurring once. Hyperthyroidism had been newly diagnosed in patients aged 18 to 65, and its duration was under 2 months.

The rearrangement joins TRBV7-9 to TRBJ2-5; 7 bases are a match to TRBD1. The TCR was taken from a woman aged 18-30 years with Graves' hyperthyroidism. Sequenced: blood. CDR3: CASSFSTGPQETQYF. DNA for the CDR3: TGTGCCAGCAGCTTTTCGACAGGGCCCCAAGAGACCCAGTACTTC.